This TCR beta chain was identified during a study of beta chain features in type 1 diabetes. Study-level findings and limits: It was possible that PCR favored shorter templates, equally so in patients and controls. Shorter TCRB CDR3s, moderately but significantly so, marked every one of the four CD4+ subsets in Type 1 diabetes patients.

CDR1 and CDR2 from the germline V gene are SQVTM and ANQGSEA. The CDR3 sequence is 13 residues long. V dropped 7 bases and J dropped 4 bases, with 14 bases sitting between them. This clone was detected only a few times. Antigen: not known. What was sequenced were expressed TCRB transcripts, since all of the isolated RNA had been reverse transcribed. The data were produced by immunoSEQ multiplex PCR, yet TCRdb's version contains in-frame clones alone and is incomplete. The data contain 500,000 to 800,000 clones, under 15% of them seen just once; the ten biggest clones take up more than 0.1%. Every donor provided one heparinised blood draw, which averaged approximately 100 mL.

Sequencing was done on a sample of naive CD4+ T cells from blood. This sequence was found in a man aged 25-40 years with type 1 diabetes. The V and J genes are TRBV29-1 and TRBJ1-3; D possibly corresponds to TRBD1 (5 bases). In DNA, the CDR3 is TGCAGCGCAAGAGGGGTCTCCGGAAACACCATATATTTT. Translation gives CSARGVSGNTIYF.